A selection of T cell receptor beta chains follows, all from one sample in a study of early T cells in non-severe SARS-CoV-2 infection. TCRdb reprocessed the 5' RACE reads with MiXCR, giving one entry per CDR3 protein. The profile covers about 77,000 distinct CDR3 sequences, with 16% appearing a single time and around 2.6% taken by the ten largest. The sequenced sample was whole blood. The source is an adult who was a healthcare worker with PCR-confirmed SARS-CoV-2 infection or an uninfected control (not recorded which). The CDR3 runs from the conserved cysteine through the conserved F or W. The D gene is left open where the match is weak. Rows may omit the clone size; those that give it use once, few, many or a size class.

v_gene: TRBV6-5
d_gene: TRBD2
abundance: NA
j_gene: TRBJ2-3
CDR3nt: TGTGCCAGCAGTTACGGGGGCGGGGGGAGCACAGATACGCAGTATTTT
CDR3aa: CASSYGGGGSTDTQYF

v_gene: TRBV5-1
d_gene: TRBD2
abundance: few
j_gene: TRBJ2-4
CDR3nt: TGCGCCAGCAGTCGCGACGCGGGAGGTCAAAACATTCAGTACTTC
CDR3aa: CASSRDAGGQNIQYF

v_gene: TRBV7-9
d_gene: NA
abundance: few
j_gene: TRBJ1-5
CDR3nt: TGTGCCAGCAGCACTAACAGGGATCAGCCCCAGCATTTT
CDR3aa: CASSTNRDQPQHF

v_gene: TRBV5-1
d_gene: TRBD1
abundance: NA
j_gene: TRBJ1-6
CDR3nt: TGCGCCAGCAGCTTGGAGGGACAGAATTCACCCCTCCACTTT
CDR3aa: CASSLEGQNSPLHF

v_gene: TRBV12-5
d_gene: TRBD2
abundance: NA
j_gene: TRBJ2-1
CDR3nt: TGTGCTAGTGGTTTGGGCGTTAGCGGGGGGGAAAGGAATGAGCAGTTCTTC
CDR3aa: CASGLGVSGGERNEQFF

v_gene: TRBV18
d_gene: NA
abundance: few
j_gene: TRBJ1-1
CDR3nt: TGTGCCAGCTCACCACCGAGGGCAGCCCTGAACACTGAAGCTTTCTTT
CDR3aa: CASSPPRAALNTEAFF

v_gene: TRBV7-6
d_gene: TRBD2
abundance: NA
j_gene: TRBJ2-3
CDR3nt: TGTGCCAGCAGCCCCGGGAGGTGGGCGAGCACAGATACGCAGTATTTT
CDR3aa: CASSPGRWASTDTQYF

v_gene: TRBV30
d_gene: NA
abundance: few
j_gene: TRBJ1-1
CDR3nt: TGTGCCTGGAGTGTACATAATCGTGGGACAACGAACACTGAAGCTTTCTTT
CDR3aa: CAWSVHNRGTTNTEAFF

v_gene: TRBV6-2/TRBV6-3
d_gene: TRBD1
abundance: NA
j_gene: TRBJ2-7
CDR3nt: TGTGCCAGCCAGGGGGCCTACGAGCAGTACTTC
CDR3aa: CASQGAYEQYF

v_gene: TRBV5-4
d_gene: NA
abundance: few
j_gene: TRBJ1-6
CDR3nt: TGTGCCAGCAGCTTTGGGGACCGGAACTATAATTCACCCCTCCACTTT
CDR3aa: CASSFGDRNYNSPLHF

v_gene: TRBV6-2/TRBV6-3
d_gene: TRBD2
abundance: many
j_gene: TRBJ2-5
CDR3nt: TGTGCCAGCAGTTACTCGAGGCTAGCGGGAGAGACCCAGTACTTC
CDR3aa: CASSYSRLAGETQYF

v_gene: TRBV7-3
d_gene: NA
abundance: NA
j_gene: TRBJ2-2
CDR3nt: TGTGCCAGCAGCACCAATACCGGGGAGCTGTTTTTT
CDR3aa: CASSTNTGELFF

v_gene: TRBV5-1
d_gene: TRBD1
abundance: few
j_gene: TRBJ1-1
CDR3nt: TGCGCCAGCAGCCAGACAGGGGGAATTGAAGCTTTCTTT
CDR3aa: CASSQTGGIEAFF

v_gene: TRBV20-1
d_gene: NA
abundance: few
j_gene: TRBJ1-4
CDR3nt: TGCAGTGCTAGAGATCAAAGGATTTCTAATGAAAAACTGTTTTTT
CDR3aa: CSARDQRISNEKLFF

v_gene: TRBV27
d_gene: NA
abundance: NA
j_gene: TRBJ1-1
CDR3nt: TGTGCCAGCAGTTGGCGGAAGGGGGACACTGAAGCTTTCTTT
CDR3aa: CASSWRKGDTEAFF

v_gene: TRBV27
d_gene: NA
abundance: few
j_gene: TRBJ2-1
CDR3nt: TGTGCCAGCAGCCTTAGGGGCGCCATCAATGAGCAGTTCTTC
CDR3aa: CASSLRGAINEQFF